This entry describes one TCR beta chain. Investigators amplified TCR beta CDR3 regions from RNA transcripts. Investigators did first-round RT-PCR with HTBI primers, then second-round multiplex PCR. MiXCR, run by TCRdb on the multiplex PCR reads, gives a single entry per CDR3 protein. Of 660,000 or so distinct CDR3 sequences in the sample, more than 40% were seen once. Uncontrolled infections, pregnancy, lactation or other autoimmune diseases led to patient exclusion. This sample was taken from a study of Graves' ophthalmopathy and Graves' hyperthyroidism. The CDR3 length is 16 residues. With 4 bases removed from V and 0 bases from J, the gap between germline ends came to 15 bases. Germline CDR1 is MGHRA and CDR2 is YSYEKL.

The chain couples TRBV4-1 to TRBJ1-1; unclear D gene. The receptor was isolated from an adult man with Graves' ophthalmopathy. The specimen was peripheral blood. CDR3 bases: TGCGCCAGCAGCCTCTTGGGCGGCTTCATGAACACTGAAGCTTTCTTT. Protein: CASSLLGGFMNTEAFF.